The rows below give T cell receptor beta chains drawn from one sample of a study of cytomegalovirus exposure and HLA in healthy donors. Data came from immunoSEQ multiplex PCR; TCRdb stores just in-frame clones and leaves some out. The data show some 140,000 clones, around four fifths seen once. The sample taken for sequencing was PBMCs. The receptors shown here come from a man aged 30 to 39 in good health and CMV-seropositive. Both conserved end residues are trimmed from each CDR3.

j_call: TRBJ2-7
v_call: TRBV10-3
cdr3_aa: AINIAGEQY

j_call: TRBJ2-7
v_call: TRBV7-2
cdr3_aa: ASTRGASGGSYEQY

j_call: TRBJ2-1
v_call: TRBV7-3
cdr3_aa: ASSFGLANNEQF

j_call: TRBJ2-2
v_call: TRBV29-1
cdr3_aa: SVGTGGVTGELF

j_call: TRBJ2-7
v_call: TRBV7-6
cdr3_aa: ASSPSANPYEQY

j_call: TRBJ2-7
v_call: TRBV7-8
cdr3_aa: ASSARRESSYEQY

j_call: TRBJ1-2
v_call: TRBV5-1
cdr3_aa: ASSLVVQGNYGYT

j_call: TRBJ2-7
v_call: TRBV7-6
cdr3_aa: ASSLLDSGRPPYEQY

j_call: TRBJ1-2
v_call: TRBV6-6
cdr3_aa: ASSSLPGVGGYT

j_call: TRBJ2-1
v_call: TRBV7-9
cdr3_aa: ASSPAKSNEQF

j_call: TRBJ2-3
v_call: TRBV30
cdr3_aa: AWRGRSTDTQY

j_call: TRBJ1-2
v_call: TRBV2
cdr3_aa: ASRARGSYT

j_call: TRBJ2-5
v_call: TRBV25-1
cdr3_aa: ASSDTRTRGLGETQY

j_call: TRBJ2-7
v_call: TRBV6-1
cdr3_aa: ASSGHSDRAEQY

j_call: TRBJ2-1
v_call: TRBV4-1
cdr3_aa: ASSQEGSGSSYNEQF

j_call: TRBJ2-1
v_call: TRBV6-1
cdr3_aa: ASSRTSGDVYEQF

j_call: TRBJ2-3
v_call: TRBV5-1
cdr3_aa: ASSLEGTSGGDTQY

j_call: TRBJ1-2
v_call: TRBV6-5
cdr3_aa: ASSYKVGYGYT

j_call: TRBJ1-5
v_call: TRBV2
cdr3_aa: ASSAFPVPQH

j_call: TRBJ2-1
v_call: TRBV25-1
cdr3_aa: ASSDARRANGEQF

j_call: TRBJ2-7
v_call: TRBV9
cdr3_aa: ASSPRSGLAGGPDEQY

j_call: TRBJ2-3
v_call: TRBV29-1
cdr3_aa: SVVAGGTDTQY

j_call: TRBJ2-1
v_call: TRBV6-1
cdr3_aa: ASRQGAHNPEQF

j_call: TRBJ1-4
v_call: TRBV30
cdr3_aa: AWAGERRATNEKLF

j_call: TRBJ1-1
v_call: TRBV6-6
cdr3_aa: ASIGTAESF

j_call: TRBJ2-7
v_call: TRBV7-3
cdr3_aa: ASSRDYSYEQY

j_call: TRBJ1-5
v_call: TRBV25-1
cdr3_aa: ASRAQDQPQH

j_call: TRBJ1-2
v_call: TRBV19
cdr3_aa: ASSMALKGYT

j_call: TRBJ2-3
v_call: TRBV27
cdr3_aa: ASSTLAGLSTDTQY

j_call: TRBJ1-2
v_call: TRBV6-5
cdr3_aa: ASRATGHYGYT

j_call: TRBJ1-5
v_call: TRBV7-2
cdr3_aa: ASTPDSFQPQH

j_call: TRBJ1-2
v_call: TRBV2
cdr3_aa: ASIRDGSYGYT

j_call: TRBJ1-2
v_call: TRBV14
cdr3_aa: ASSPGINYGYT

j_call: TRBJ2-3
v_call: TRBV29-1
cdr3_aa: SVVFLAPDTQY

j_call: TRBJ2-1
v_call: TRBV27
cdr3_aa: ASSLRSGGYNEQF

j_call: TRBJ1-2
v_call: TRBV18
cdr3_aa: ASSPTRTGGFISYT

j_call: TRBJ2-5
v_call: TRBV5-1
cdr3_aa: ASSLSSGGGQETQY

j_call: TRBJ2-7
v_call: TRBV18
cdr3_aa: ASSPGTGYEQY

j_call: TRBJ2-2
v_call: TRBV7-9
cdr3_aa: ASGYRGVTGELF

j_call: TRBJ2-1
v_call: TRBV28
cdr3_aa: ASSLVGQGSGEQF